The next 31 T cell receptor beta chains were all read from a single sample in a study of T cells in Graves' hyperthyroidism and ophthalmopathy. TCR beta CDR3 region amplification was performed from RNA transcripts. First-round RT-PCR targeting the TCR CDR3 was performed with the HTBI primer set. TCRdb fed the multiplex PCR reads into MiXCR, producing one record per CDR3 protein. In the table there are about 400,000 distinct CDR3 sequences, roughly 14% of which are singletons. The sequencing sample was made of blood. All receptors derive from a woman aged 18 to 35 with Graves' hyperthyroidism.

The CDR3: CASSVRGLNEKLFF. Written as DNA, the CDR3 is TGTGCCAGCAGCGTGAGAGGGTTAAATGAAAAACTGTTTTTT. The rearrangement uses TRBV7-8 and TRBJ1-4; D is unclear. Looked up from germline, CDR1 is SGHVS and CDR2 is FQNEAQ. The length of the CDR3 is 14 residues. V was clipped by 5 bases and J by 5 bases, with 12 bases between them.

This clonotype was counted many times. The chain links TRBV28 to TRBJ2-7; 10 bases align to TRBD1. The V and J ends lost 5 bases and 0 bases, in that order; junction bases with no gene match: 4. This CDR3 contains 15 residues. Germline values: CDR1 MDHEN, CDR2 SYDVKM. CDR3 region: CASSPTGGRSYEQYF. For the CDR3, the DNA is TGTGCCAGCAGTCCGACAGGGGGCCGCTCCTACGAGCAGTACTTC.

This clonotype was recorded many times. The chain joins TRBV3-1 to TRBJ2-1; 7 bases line up with TRBD2. V lost 2 bases, J lost 4 bases, and 5 bases stayed unmatched. The CDR3 has 15 amino acids. Germline-derived CDR1 and CDR2 are LGHDT and YNNKEL (reference sequence). CDR3 sequence: CASSQWAGEYNEQFF. The CDR3 nucleotides read TGTGCCAGCAGCCAATGGGCGGGAGAGTACAATGAGCAGTTCTTC.

The chain is built from TRBV14 and TRBJ2-5, with TRBD2 matching over 10 bases. Germline V gene lookup returns CDR1 SGHDN and CDR2 FVKESK. The CDR3 is 17 residues long. V shed 1 base, J shed 4 bases, and the junction held 9 bases outside the gene matches. CDR3 in amino acids: CASSQAPASGRRETQYF. The CDR3 nucleotides are TGTGCCAGCAGCCAAGCACCCGCTAGCGGGAGAAGAGAGACCCAGTACTTC. Supplemented by reference TRBV14 and TRBJ2-5, the full variable domain reads EAGVTQFPSHSVIEKGQTVTLRCDPISGHDNLYWYRRVMGKEIKFLLHFVKESKQDESGMPNNRFLAERTGGTYSTLKVQPAELEDSGVYFCASSQAPASGRRETQYFGPGTRLLVL.

This clonotype was seen a handful of times. The chain couples TRBV19 to TRBJ2-3, with D tentatively TRBD2 (5 bases). The CDR3 spans 15 residues. V was trimmed by 6 bases and J by 0 bases, leaving 13 bases between them. The germline gives CDR1 LNHDA, CDR2 SQIVND (reference sequence). The CDR3 region is CASSNIGESTDTQYF. The CDR3 DNA is TGTGCCAGTAGCAACATCGGGGAGAGCACAGATACGCAGTATTTT.

This clonotype was seen at least ten times. The chain joins TRBV10-3 to TRBJ1-2; the D is unclear. The CDR3 is made up of 13 amino acids. V was cut by 11 bases and J by 0 bases, with 13 bases left in between. Germline CDR1 and CDR2: ENHRY and SYGVKD. This CDR3 is CASLDAANYGYTF. The CDR3 region has the DNA TGTGCCTCGTTGGACGCCGCTAACTATGGCTACACCTTC.

This clonotype was seen ten or more times. The gene calls are TRBV20-1 and TRBJ2-1; D assignment may be TRBD1 or TRBD2 (5 bases each). The CDR3 has 13 residues. Per germline, CDR1 DFQATT and CDR2 SNEGSKA (reference sequence). V dropped 2 bases and J dropped 6 bases, with 11 bases sitting between them. DNA for the CDR3: TGCAGTGCTAGACTCCGGGACCTCAATGAGCAGTTCTTC. It codes for CSARLRDLNEQFF.

The table lists this clonotype with many counts. CDR3 DNA sequence: TGTGCCAGCAGCCCTCTCAGCGGGGGGTCCTACAATGAGCAGTTCTTC. It specifies CASSPLSGGSYNEQFF. The gene calls are TRBV6-1 and TRBJ2-1; TRBD2 matches 9 bases. Germline values: CDR1 MNHNS, CDR2 SASEGT. J lost 1 base, V lost 6 bases, and 7 bases had no gene match. The CDR3 sequence is 16 residues long.

This clonotype was recorded many times. The chain carries TRBV7-9 and TRBJ1-3; D possibly corresponds to TRBD1 (5 bases). Germline V gene lookup returns CDR1 SEHNR and CDR2 FQNEAQ (reference sequence). The CDR3 loop spans 16 amino acids. Trimming removed 0 bases from V and 2 bases from J, with 11 bases in between. This CDR3 reads CASSLAGTAAGNTIYF. CDR3 coding DNA: TGTGCCAGCAGCTTAGCCGGGACGGCTGCTGGAAACACCATATATTTT.

This clonotype was recorded many times. V and J are TRBV13 and TRBJ1-5; TRBD1 aligns across 7 bases. With 3 bases clipped from V and 4 bases from J, the junction kept 6 bases outside the gene matches. From germline, CDR1 is PRHDT and CDR2 FYEKMQ (reference sequence). The CDR3 runs to 15 residues. Written as DNA, the CDR3 is TGTGCCAGCAGCTTGACGTCAGGGGGTAATCAGCCCCAGCATTTT. Residues: CASSLTSGGNQPQHF.

The chain is built from TRBV20-1 and TRBJ1-4, with TRBD1 identical over 7 bases. There are 15 residues in the CDR3. Trimming removed 1 base from V and 3 bases from J; junction bases left unmatched: 5. Germline CDR1 reads DFQATT; CDR2 reads SNEGSKA (reference sequence). CDR3 protein: CSARVGQLANEKLFF. CDR3 bases: TGCAGTGCTAGAGTGGGACAGTTGGCTAATGAAAAACTGTTTTTT.

The rearrangement joins TRBV5-1 to TRBJ2-5; no clear D gene. Per the germline V gene, CDR1 is SGHRS and CDR2 is YFSETQ. The CDR3 is 15 residues long. V lost 0 bases to trimming and J lost 5 bases, with 14 bases between them. The DNA for the CDR3 is TGCGCCAGCAGCTTGGTTGGCAGGCAAGCGGAGACCCAGTACTTC. This translates into CASSLVGRQAETQYF.

The V and J genes are TRBV24-1 and TRBJ2-3; perhaps D is TRBD1 or TRBD2 (6 bases each). V dropped 3 bases and J dropped 3 bases, with 18 bases sitting between them. The germline CDR1 and CDR2 sequences are KGHDR and SFDVKD. This CDR3 is 17 amino acids long. The CDR3 region has the DNA TGTGCCACCAGTGATCCCCCAGGGGCCGCGGGGACAGATACGCAGTATTTT. Amino acids: CATSDPPGAAGTDTQYF.

This clonotype has ten or more counts. This chain uses TRBV7-9 with TRBJ2-5, with D possibly TRBD2 on 6 matching bases. V was shortened by 8 bases and J by 0 bases, with 22 bases between the two germline ends. The CDR3 contains 17 residues. Germline loops: CDR1 SEHNR, CDR2 FQNEAQ (reference sequence). For the CDR3, the DNA is TGTGCCAGCGCATCCGGGGGTCCAGGGCCCTACCAAGAGACCCAGTACTTC. This translates into CASASGGPGPYQETQYF. Combining the CDR3 with reference TRBV7-9 and TRBJ2-5 gives the whole variable domain DTGVSQNPRHKITKRGQNVTFRCDPISEHNRLYWYRQTLGQGPEFLTYFQNEAQLEKSRLLSDRFSAERPKGSFSTLEIQRTEQGDSAMYLCASASGGPGPYQETQYFGPGTRLLVL.

The sample holds a few counts of this clonotype. The chain recombines TRBV12-3 or TRBV12-4 with TRBJ2-1; a possible D gene is TRBD2 (5 bases). Trimming took 2 bases from V and 15 from J, leaving 11 bases between them. The CDR3 sequence is 11 residues long. Here the CDR3 DNA reads TGTGCCAGCAGTTTAACGAGGGATCCGTTCTTC. Translating gives CASSLTRDPFF.

The V gene is TRBV12-3 or TRBV12-4, the J gene TRBJ1-1; D is perhaps TRBD1 (5 bases). The CDR3 is made up of 15 amino acids. The V end lost 5 bases, the J end lost 0 bases, and 13 bases lay between the germline ends. The CDR3 loop is CASSAGRALNTEAFF. The CDR3 DNA reads TGTGCCAGCAGTGCAGGGAGGGCCCTGAACACTGAAGCTTTCTTT.

The CDR3 sequence is CASSPSGEVFNEQFF. CDR3 nucleotide sequence: TGTGCCAGCAGCCCAAGCGGGGAGGTCTTCAATGAGCAGTTCTTC. V usage is TRBV7-9 and J usage is TRBJ2-1; 7 positions match TRBD2. Unmatched junction bases numbered 10, after V lost 5 bases and J lost 6 bases. Germline CDR1 reads SEHNR; CDR2 reads FQNEAQ (reference sequence). The CDR3 consists of 15 residues.

This clonotype occurred many times. V is TRBV20-1 and J is TRBJ2-5; D is ambiguous. The V end was cut by 4 bases, the J end by 5 bases, with 8 bases between. The CDR3 has 11 residues. CDR1 DFQATT and CDR2 SNEGSKA come from the germline V gene (reference sequence). The CDR3 sequence: CSANPPETQYF. The CDR3 DNA reads as TGCAGTGCTAATCCCCCTGAGACCCAGTACTTC.

This clonotype was observed many times. J is TRBJ2-5 and V is TRBV20-1, with D uncertain. This CDR3 region has 15 residues. The germline V and J ends were trimmed by 0 bases and 0 bases, with 11 bases remaining between them. CDR1 is DFQATT and CDR2 is SNEGSKA in the germline V gene (reference sequence). CDR3: CSAREGYTNQETQYF. CDR3 nucleotides: TGCAGTGCTAGAGAGGGATACACCAACCAAGAGACCCAGTACTTC.

The rearrangement uses TRBV13 and TRBJ1-2; 7 bases line up with TRBD1. Germline assignment: CDR1 PRHDT and CDR2 FYEKMQ (reference sequence). The CDR3 consists of 16 residues. Trimming took 5 bases from V and 5 from J; bases not matched to a gene: 14. CDR3: CASSVYKQGPWYGYTF. The CDR3 region has the DNA TGTGCCAGCAGCGTATATAAACAGGGGCCTTGGTATGGCTACACCTTC.

This clonotype was detected ten times or more. The DNA for the CDR3 is TGTGCCAGCTCACCACCCGCAGGTAGCAATCAGCCCCAGCATTTT. The encoded protein is CASSPPAGSNQPQHF. J is TRBJ1-5 and V is TRBV18; D is unresolved. The CDR3 extends over 15 amino acids. The V and J ends lost 0 bases and 0 bases respectively, with 6 bases between them. CDR1 and CDR2 (germline): KGHSH, LQKENI.

The chain combines TRBV13 with TRBJ1-5, with a possible D match to TRBD1 (5 bases). The germline gives CDR1 PRHDT, CDR2 FYEKMQ (reference sequence). CDR3 size: 17 residues. V was shortened by 0 bases and J by 8 bases, with 20 bases between the two germline ends. The CDR3 sequence: CASSLGRQGGREEPQHF. For the CDR3, the DNA is TGTGCCAGCAGCTTAGGCCGGCAGGGAGGGAGGGAGGAGCCCCAGCATTTT.

This clonotype was detected ten times or more. This rearrangement joins TRBV18 to TRBJ2-7, with 13 bases matching TRBD2. CDR1 and CDR2 (germline): KGHSH, LQKENI. V lost 2 bases and J lost 2; bases outside the gene matches: 3. The CDR3 totals 16 residues. DNA for the CDR3: TGTGCCAGCTCACCATCCGGGACTAGCGGGACCTACGAGCAGTACTTC. It codes for CASSPSGTSGTYEQYF.

About this clonotype: A much larger clone lies a single base off, so this may be a read error. In this CDR3 the conserved last residue, phenylalanine or tryptophan, is missing, so a read error is likely. The chain is built from TRBV18 and TRBJ1-2; weak D call: TRBD1 (5 bases). Germline loops: CDR1 KGHSH, CDR2 LQKENI. The ends were cut back, 0 bases at V and 2 bases at J, with 10 bases in the middle. The CDR3 has 15 residues. CDR3 sequence reads: CASSPPGGENYGYTL. The CDR3 DNA reads as TGTGCCAGCTCACCACCGGGAGGGGAGAACTATGGCTACACCCTC.

This clonotype was found many times. The chain carries TRBV30 and TRBJ1-1; D gene unclear. Germline CDR1 reads GTSNPN; CDR2 reads SVGIG (reference sequence). V was cut by 4 bases and J by 3 bases, with 18 bases left in between. This CDR3 is 15 amino acids long. CDR3 bases: TGTGCCTGGACCGCACTTGACTCGGCAGACACTGAAGCTTTCTTT. Translation: CAWTALDSADTEAFF.

The sample holds many counts of this clonotype. The chain has TRBV6-1 and TRBJ1-2; D perhaps matches TRBD1 (6 bases). Germline V gene sequence: CDR1 MNHNS, CDR2 SASEGT. The CDR3 is 13 amino acids. V was pared by 3 bases and J by 7 bases, with 12 bases between. This CDR3 is CASSETGRRGYTF. As DNA, the CDR3 is TGTGCCAGCAGTGAGACAGGTCGTCGTGGCTACACCTTC.

This clonotype has at least ten counts. The chain has TRBV27 and TRBJ1-6; 8 bases are a match to TRBD1. The CDR3 length is 15 residues. Germline CDR1 reads MNHEY; CDR2 reads SMNVEV (reference sequence). Unmatched junction bases numbered 10, after V lost 5 bases and J lost 10 bases. CDR3 sequence reads: CASSPRDRLYSPLHF. CDR3 nucleotide sequence: TGTGCCAGCAGTCCCCGGGACAGGCTCTACTCACCCCTCCACTTT.

This clonotype was detected a few times. The chain uses TRBV5-8 and TRBJ2-7, with 13 bases matching TRBD2. The V gene's germline CDR1 is SGHTS and CDR2 YDEGEE. The CDR3 extends over 16 amino acids. V shed 7 bases, J shed 2 bases, and the junction held 9 bases outside the gene matches. The CDR3 bases are TGTGCCAGCGGGAGGGGACTAGCGGGGAAAACCTACGAGCAGTACTTC. Translated: CASGRGLAGKTYEQYF.

The V call is TRBV4-1, the J call TRBJ2-5; 7 nucleotides match TRBD1. In germline, CDR1 is MGHRA, CDR2 YSYEKL. J gave up 4 bases and V 0 bases, and 5 bases lay outside the gene matches. This CDR3 spans 15 amino acids. The CDR3 is CASSQEVRGTETQYF. The CDR3 nucleotides are TGCGCCAGCAGCCAAGAGGTCAGGGGGACAGAGACCCAGTACTTC.

Ten or more counts support this clonotype. The chain uses TRBV3-1 and TRBJ2-1; D is unclear. Trimming took off 1 base at V and 5 bases at J, with 3 bases between the two ends. Germline lookup yields CDR1 LGHDT and CDR2 YNNKEL (reference sequence). This CDR3 region has 12 residues. This CDR3 reads CASSQGDNEQFF. In nucleotides, the CDR3 is TGTGCCAGCAGCCAAGGGGACAATGAGCAGTTCTTC.

V is TRBV29-1 and J is TRBJ1-2; the D is unclear. With 3 bases removed from V and 5 bases from J, the gap between germline ends came to 10 bases. The CDR3 is 12 residues long. CDR1 SQVTM and CDR2 ANQGSEA come from the germline V gene. The CDR3, as DNA: TGCAGCGTTGAGTCTAGGGAGTATGGCTACACCTTC. Residues: CSVESREYGYTF.